The sequence of this T cell receptor (beta chain) was determined in a study of CD8 T cells in ankylosing spondylitis. The authors made TCR beta libraries by quantitative 5'-RACE with molecular barcodes. One entry per CDR3 protein, called by TCRdb with MiXCR from the 5' RACE reads. In the table there are some 70,000 distinct CDR3 sequences, roughly 5% of which are singletons. Broader study findings: Disease-associated clones were reportedly significantly overrepresented in matched ankylosing spondylitis synovial fluid. With a CD8+ phenotype, disease-linked clones were relatively rare in peripheral blood. Made up of fewer than 10 highly homologous variants, a TCR beta motif appeared characteristic of ankylosing spondylitis blood.

V dropped 3 bases and J dropped 0 bases, with 15 bases sitting between them. CDR1 and CDR2 from the germline V gene are ENHRY and SYGVKD. The CDR3 consists of 16 residues. This clonotype was observed at least ten times. Antigen specificity is unknown. This sequence joins TRBV10-3 and TRBJ2-7; a weak D match, TRBD1 (6 bases). The specimen was blood, either unsorted or a sorted T cell fraction (not recorded which). The TCR sequence derives from a male donor with ankylosing spondylitis or in good health (not recorded which). This CDR3 is CAISEELLDSSYEQYF. Written as DNA, the CDR3 is TGTGCCATCAGTGAAGAGCTATTGGACAGCTCCTACGAGCAGTACTTC.